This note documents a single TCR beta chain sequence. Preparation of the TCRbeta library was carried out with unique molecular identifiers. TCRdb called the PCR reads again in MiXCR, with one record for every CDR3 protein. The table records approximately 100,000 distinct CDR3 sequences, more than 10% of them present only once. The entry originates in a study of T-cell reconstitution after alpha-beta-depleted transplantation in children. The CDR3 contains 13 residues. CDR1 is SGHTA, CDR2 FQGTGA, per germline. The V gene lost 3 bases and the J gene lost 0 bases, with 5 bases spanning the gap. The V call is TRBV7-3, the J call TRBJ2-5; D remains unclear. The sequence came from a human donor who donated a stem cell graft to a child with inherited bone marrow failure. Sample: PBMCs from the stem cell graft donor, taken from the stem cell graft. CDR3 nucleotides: TGTGCCAGCAGCTTTAGGTACCAAGAGACCCAGTACTTC. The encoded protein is CASSFRYQETQYF.